These 8 T cell receptor beta chains originate from one sample sequenced in a study of kidney transplant recipient with SARS-CoV-2 infection. MiXCR was run by TCRdb on the reads, yielding one entry per CDR3 protein. This table has about 240,000 distinct CDR3 sequences, roughly 26% appearing once. This specimen consisted of a blood sample, obtained at baseline and on roughly day 120 from a kidney transplant recipient. The receptors were sampled from a male patient aged 30 to 39 who had COVID-19 and was a kidney transplant recipient. The graft donor may have given rise to some T cells.

This clonotype has at least ten counts. V and J are TRBV6-1 and TRBJ1-2; TRBD1 might be the D (6 bases). Looked up from germline, CDR1 is MNHNS and CDR2 is SASEGT. The V gene lost 5 bases and the J gene lost 4 bases, with 23 bases spanning the gap. There are 17 residues in the CDR3. The CDR3 region has the DNA TGTGCCAGCAGTCGTGCAGGGGAATGTAGAAAGACCTATGGCTACACCTTC. This sequence encodes CASSRAGECRKTYGYTF.

As regards this clonotype: A much larger clone sits a single nucleotide away, making a read error possible. The chain couples TRBV3-1 to TRBJ1-2; the D is unclear. Germline CDR1 and CDR2: LGHDT and YNNKEL (reference sequence). There are 17 residues in the CDR3. V gave up 5 bases and J gave up 4 bases, with 23 bases separating them. The CDR3, as DNA: TGTGCCAGCAGCTTTAAGCGCACCCTTCGAAAGACCTATGGCTACACCTTC. Encoded protein: CASSFKRTLRKTYGYTF. Based on the CDR3 plus reference TRBV3-1 and TRBJ1-2, the full variable domain is DTAVSQTPKYLVTQMGNDKSIKCEQNLGHDTMYWYKQDSKKFLKIMFSYNNKELIINETVPNRFSPKSPDKAHLNLHINSLELGDSAVYFCASSFKRTLRKTYGYTFGSGTRLTVV.

This clonotype was recorded many times. This chain joins TRBV12-3 or TRBV12-4 and TRBJ1-2; D unresolved. The CDR3 covers 17 residues. V dropped 5 bases and J dropped 4 bases, with 23 bases sitting between them. This chain's CDR3 is CASSRHSSFRKTYGYTF. The CDR3 DNA reads as TGTGCCAGCAGTAGGCACTCCAGCTTCCGAAAGACCTATGGCTACACCTTC.

This clonotype was picked up a small number of times. The chain carries TRBV9 and TRBJ2-2; possibly TRBD2 for D (6 bases). The ends were cut back, 0 bases at V and 4 bases at J, with 10 bases in the middle. Germline-derived CDR1 and CDR2 are SGDLS and YYNGEE. The CDR3 covers 15 residues. The CDR3 DNA is TGTGCCAGCAGCGTAGTGGCGGGGCCCACCGGGGAGCTGTTTTTT. Its translation is CASSVVAGPTGELFF.

This clonotype showed up many times. The chain recombines TRBV12-3 or TRBV12-4 with TRBJ1-2; D gene uncertain. V gave up 5 bases and J gave up 4 bases, with 23 bases separating them. The CDR3 is made up of 17 amino acids. CDR3 bases: TGTGCCAGCAGTCTAACGCACACAGCAGGAAAGACCTATGGCTACACCTTC. Encoded protein: CASSLTHTAGKTYGYTF.

This clonotype came up many times. The rearrangement links TRBV7-2 to TRBJ1-3; no reliable D call. Trimming cost V 0 bases and J 0 bases, with 9 bases left between them. The germline V gene encodes CDR1 SGHTA and CDR2 FQGNSA. CDR3 length: 16 residues. The CDR3 DNA follows: TGTGCCAGCAGCTTAGCGTTGGGAAACTCTGGAAACACCATATATTTT. This encodes CASSLALGNSGNTIYF.

In this sample, this clonotype turned up many times. The chain is built from TRBV7-3 and TRBJ1-2; D possibly corresponds to TRBD1 (5 bases). This CDR3 region has 15 residues. The germline V gene has CDR1 SGHTA and CDR2 FQGTGA. V was cut by 2 bases and J by 7 bases, with 17 bases left in between. This CDR3 reads CASSLLEQGVGGYTF. The CDR3 DNA follows: TGTGCCAGCAGCTTATTGGAGCAGGGAGTTGGTGGCTACACCTTC.

Turning to this clonotype: At one end the junction does not follow the germline gene, possibly because of a read error. The rearrangement uses TRBV7-9 and TRBJ2-3; 9 bases match TRBD2. This CDR3 comprises 14 residues. The germline gives CDR1 SEHNR, CDR2 FQNEAQ (reference sequence). The CDR3 protein is CASSPAGGTDAQYF. The CDR3 bases are TGTGCCAGCAGCCCAGCGGGGGGCACAGATGCGCAGTATTTT.